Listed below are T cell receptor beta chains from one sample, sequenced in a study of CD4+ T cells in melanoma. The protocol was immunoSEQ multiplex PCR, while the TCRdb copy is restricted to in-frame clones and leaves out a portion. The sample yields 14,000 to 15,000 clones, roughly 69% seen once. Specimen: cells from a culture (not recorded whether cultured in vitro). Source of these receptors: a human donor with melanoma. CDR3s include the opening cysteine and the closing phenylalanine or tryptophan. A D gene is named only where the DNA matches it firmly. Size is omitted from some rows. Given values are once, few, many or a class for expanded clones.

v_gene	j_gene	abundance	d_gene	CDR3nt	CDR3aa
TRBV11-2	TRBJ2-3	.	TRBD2	TGTGCCAGCAGCAAAACCCATCGGCTAGCGGGGGGCACAGATACGCAGTATTTT	CASSKTHRLAGGTDTQYF
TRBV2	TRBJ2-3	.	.	TGTGCCAGCAGCCCGACAGTAACAGATACGCAGTATTTT	CASSPTVTDTQYF
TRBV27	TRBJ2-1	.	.	TGTGCCAGCAGTTTAAATTCCTACAATGAGCAGTTCTTC	CASSLNSYNEQFF
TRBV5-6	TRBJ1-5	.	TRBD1	TGTGCCAGCAACAGGGGAGGGAGGGATCAGCCCCAGCATTTT	CASNRGGRDQPQHF
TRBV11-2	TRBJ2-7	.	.	TGTGCCAGCAGCTTGGGCCTGGCGAAAGTCGAGCAGTACTTC	CASSLGLAKVEQYF
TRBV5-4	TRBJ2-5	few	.	TGTGCCAGCAGCCCAACTCGGGACGTGGACCAAGAGACCCAGTACTTC	CASSPTRDVDQETQYF
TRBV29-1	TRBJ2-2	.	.	TGCAGCGTTGATGGGCCAACCCGGGCCGGGGAGCTGTTTTTT	CSVDGPTRAGELFF
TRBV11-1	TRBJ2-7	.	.	TGTGCCAGCAGCATGTCAGGGCCCTACGAGCAGTACTTC	CASSMSGPYEQYF
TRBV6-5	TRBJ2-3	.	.	TGTGCCAGCCGAAGGGGGGATACGCAGTATTTT	CASRRGDTQYF
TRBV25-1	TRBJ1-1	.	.	TGTGCCAGCAGTCTTCCCGGGGTGGGCACTGAAGCTTTCTTT	CASSLPGVGTEAFF
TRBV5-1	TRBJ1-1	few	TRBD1	TGCGCCAGCAGCGGCAGGGGGAAAAACACTGAAGCTTTCTTT	CASSGRGKNTEAFF
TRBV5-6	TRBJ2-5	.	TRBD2	TGTGCCAGCAGCCTACCCGGTGCCCGGGGGGGCCCCCAAGAGACCCAGTACTTC	CASSLPGARGGPQETQYF
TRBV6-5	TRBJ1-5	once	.	TGTGCCAGCAGTTACTCGATGAGGGGGGGCCAGCCCCAGCATTTT	CASSYSMRGGQPQHF
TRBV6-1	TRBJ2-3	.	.	TGTGCCAGCAGTCGGTCGGTAGATACGCAGTATTTT	CASSRSVDTQYF
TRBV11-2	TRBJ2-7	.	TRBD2	TGTGCCAGCAGCTTAAGGGCGGGGGAATTATATCACTACGAGCAGTACTTC	CASSLRAGELYHYEQYF
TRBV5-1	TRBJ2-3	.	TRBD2	TGCGCCAGCAGCGCCCAGACTAGCAAATCAGATACGCAGTATTTT	CASSAQTSKSDTQYF
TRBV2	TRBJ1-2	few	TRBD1	TGTGCCAGCAGAGAGGGACAGGGAGCTATTAACTATGGCTACACCTTC	CASREGQGAINYGYTF
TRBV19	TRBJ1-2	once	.	TGTGCCAGTAGGGGATCAGGGTCCGGGTCCGGCTACACCTTC	CASRGSGSGSGYTF
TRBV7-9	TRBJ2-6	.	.	TGTGCCAGCAGCCACAGGGGGGCCAACGTCCTGACTTTC	CASSHRGANVLTF
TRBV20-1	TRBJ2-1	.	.	TGCAGTGTGGCGGAGCAGTTCTTC	CSVAEQFF
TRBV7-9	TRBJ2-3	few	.	TGTGCCAGCAGCTCTGTCTCAGATACGCAGTATTTT	CASSSVSDTQYF
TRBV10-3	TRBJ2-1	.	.	TGTGCCATCAGTGAGTCTCCTGATTTCGGCTACAATGAGCAGTTCTTC	CAISESPDFGYNEQFF
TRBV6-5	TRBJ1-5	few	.	TGTGCCAGCAGTTACTCGAGGGACAGCAATCAGCCCCAGCATTTT	CASSYSRDSNQPQHF
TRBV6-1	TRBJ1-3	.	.	TGTGCCAGCAGCGATTGGGGGGCTAGCGTCCTATATTTT	CASSDWGASVLYF
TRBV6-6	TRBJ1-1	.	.	TGTGCCAGCAGTTACTCGCCACGGGGAGGGAACACTGAAGCTTTCTTT	CASSYSPRGGNTEAFF
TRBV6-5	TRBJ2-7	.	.	TGTGCCAGCAGTTATGTCGGTGAGCAGTACTTC	CASSYVGEQYF
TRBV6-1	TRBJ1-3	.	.	TGTGCCAGTAGCCAGATTTTTGTCTCTGGAAACACCATATATTTT	CASSQIFVSGNTIYF
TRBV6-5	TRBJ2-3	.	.	TGTGCCAGCAGAGCACAGGGGACTAGCACAGATACGCAGTATTTT	CASRAQGTSTDTQYF
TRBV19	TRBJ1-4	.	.	TGTGCCAGTAGTAGGGCAGGGTATGAAAAACTGTTTTTT	CASSRAGYEKLFF
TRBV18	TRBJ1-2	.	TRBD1	TGTGCCAGCTCAACCGGGACAGCCTCTAACTATGGCTACACCTTC	CASSTGTASNYGYTF
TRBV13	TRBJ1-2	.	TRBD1	TGTGCCAGCAGCGTCCGGACAGGGGAGGCGGGCTACACCTTC	CASSVRTGEAGYTF
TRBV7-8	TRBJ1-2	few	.	TGTGCCAGCAGTTTAACCCCGCTGGTTGGTGGCTACACCTTC	CASSLTPLVGGYTF
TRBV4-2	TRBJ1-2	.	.	TGTGCCAGCAGCCGGGGGGGAGACTCATTGTATGGCTACACCTTC	CASSRGGDSLYGYTF
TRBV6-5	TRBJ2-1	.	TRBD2	TGTGCCAGCAGGTATACCAAGGGAGGGCGGAATGAGCAGTTCTTC	CASRYTKGGRNEQFF
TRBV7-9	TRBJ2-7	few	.	TGTGCCAGCAGCTTACTGGTACGGGACGGAAGTTCCTACGAGCAGTACTTC	CASSLLVRDGSSYEQYF
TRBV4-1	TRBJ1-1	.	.	TGCGCCAGCAGCCGGCCGACGGCCGGCCTGGTCATGAACACTGAAGCTTTCTTT	CASSRPTAGLVMNTEAFF
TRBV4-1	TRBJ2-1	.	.	TGCGCCAGTAGGGCTCGGGGGGCCCCCTACAATGAGCAGTTCTTC	CASRARGAPYNEQFF
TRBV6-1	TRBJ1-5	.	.	TGTGCCAGCAGTGGAAGGGCAGGATCGGATCAGCCCCAGCATTTT	CASSGRAGSDQPQHF
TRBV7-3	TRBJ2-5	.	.	TGTGCCAGCAGCCCTACGGGGCTCCAAGAGACCCAGTACTTC	CASSPTGLQETQYF
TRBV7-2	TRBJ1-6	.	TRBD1	TGTGCCAGCAGCACCCGGGACAGGGTAGTATCACCCCTCCACTTT	CASSTRDRVVSPLHF
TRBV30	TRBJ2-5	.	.	TGTGCCTGGAGTCTGGCTCAAGAGACCCAGTACTTC	CAWSLAQETQYF
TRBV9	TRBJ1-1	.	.	TGTGCCAGCAGCGTAGACCAGATCATGAACACTGAAGCTTTCTTT	CASSVDQIMNTEAFF